A single sample gave rise to the 18 T cell receptor beta chains below, sequenced in a study of blood T cell repertoires in COVID-19. The assay was immunoSEQ multiplex PCR, and TCRdb's table has in-frame clones only and misses some. This repertoire shows a few hundred thousand clones, 75% to 90% found once; its top ten account for about 5%. Sequencing was carried out using PBMCs or T cells enriched from blood (not recorded which). The receptors here all came from a woman in her forties or fifties who had recovered from COVID-19.

In DNA, the CDR3 is TGTGCCAGCAGCTTAGGGGAGACCCGATCACCCCTCCACTTT. Protein sequence: CASSLGETRSPLHF. J is TRBJ1-6 and V is TRBV7-2; unclear D gene. V was clipped by 1 base and J by 10 bases, with 11 bases between them. The CDR3 is made up of 14 amino acids. Germline lookup yields CDR1 SGHTA and CDR2 FQGNSA.

The rearrangement joins TRBV30 to TRBJ2-3; the match to TRBD2 covers 9 bases. J gave up 5 bases and V 1 base, and 7 bases lay outside the gene matches. The CDR3 covers 15 residues. From germline, CDR1 is GTSNPN and CDR2 SVGIG (reference sequence). The CDR3 DNA follows: TGTGCCTGGAGTGGTAGCGGGGGAGTCAAAGATACGCAGTATTTT. It yields the protein CAWSGSGGVKDTQYF.

This clone was counted a single time. Other DNA sequences of this sample code for an identical CDR3. V usage is TRBV7-2 and J usage is TRBJ1-5; D is possibly TRBD1 (5 bases). CDR3 length: 14 residues. The germline V gene has CDR1 SGHTA and CDR2 FQGNSA. V lost 1 base to trimming and J lost 6 bases, with 10 bases between them. CDR3 nucleotides: TGTGCCAGCAGCTTAGATAGGGGTGGTCAGCCCCAGCATTTT. Encoded protein: CASSLDRGGQPQHF.

The rearrangement joins TRBV9 to TRBJ2-1; possible D gene TRBD2, 6 bases. Germline CDR1 SGDLS, CDR2 YYNGEE. CDR3 length equals 14 residues. V was pared by 0 bases and J by 10 bases, with 14 bases between. CDR3 loop: CASSVGLMGGEQFF. As DNA, the CDR3 is TGTGCCAGCAGCGTAGGATTAATGGGGGGAGAGCAGTTCTTC.

The V gene is TRBV18, the J gene TRBJ2-1, with D maybe TRBD2 (6 bases). The germline V gene has CDR1 KGHSH and CDR2 LQKENI. The V end was cut by 5 bases, the J end by 0 bases, with 14 bases between. There are 16 residues in the CDR3. The CDR3 DNA sequence: TGTGCCAGCTCAGATTATAAGACTAGCTCCTACAATGAGCAGTTCTTC. It codes for CASSDYKTSSYNEQFF.

The chain recombines TRBV4-3 with TRBJ2-2, with 7 nucleotides matching TRBD1. Germline-derived CDR1 and CDR2 are LGHNA and YSLEER. The V segment lost 4 bases and the J segment 7 bases; nucleotides outside the gene matches: 12. CDR3 length equals 16 residues. CDR3 DNA: TGCGCCAGCAGCCCTCAGACGACAGGGATTAACGGGGAGCTGTTTTTT. This encodes CASSPQTTGINGELFF.

The V and J genes are TRBV6-5 and TRBJ1-3; perhaps TRBD1 as D (5 bases). From germline, CDR1 is MNHEY and CDR2 SVGAGI. This CDR3 is built from 16 residues. Deletions cut 0 bases from V and 4 bases from J, with 13 bases between. The CDR3 spells CASSYSPGWSGNTIYF. CDR3 coding DNA: TGTGCCAGCAGTTACTCCCCAGGGTGGTCCGGAAACACCATATATTTT.

This clone appeared once. V and J are TRBV15 and TRBJ1-2; perhaps TRBD1 as D (6 bases). V lost 3 bases and J 5 bases, leaving 16 bases between the germline ends. Germline loops: CDR1 LNHNV, CDR2 YYDKDF (reference sequence). The CDR3 contains 15 residues. The CDR3 reads CATSRVKGDEYGYTF. The CDR3, as DNA: TGTGCCACCAGCAGGGTGAAGGGGGATGAATATGGCTACACCTTC.

The chain carries TRBV2 and TRBJ1-1; tentatively, D is TRBD1 (5 bases). The CDR3 loop spans 16 amino acids. CDR1 and CDR2 (germline): SNHLY, FYNNEI. Trimming pared 2 bases from V and 4 bases from J, leaving 17 bases between. In DNA, the CDR3 is TGTGCCAGCAGTGAACCGCGGGGCAGGGTAGGCACTGAAGCTTTCTTT. It translates to CASSEPRGRVGTEAFF.

The table lists this clone with a count of one. Other DNA sequences in this sample translate to the same CDR3. The rearrangement uses TRBV19 and TRBJ1-1; the D gene is possibly TRBD1 (6 bases). Germline V gene lookup returns CDR1 LNHDA and CDR2 SQIVND (reference sequence). Trimming left V 3 bases short and J 2 bases short, with 10 bases between. The CDR3 extends over 14 amino acids. CDR3 amino acids: CASSISGVNTEAFF. The CDR3 DNA reads TGTGCCAGTAGTATCTCAGGGGTCAACACTGAAGCTTTCTTT.

Here the CDR3 DNA reads TGTGCCACCAGCCCACAGAGGGTAGTTGGCACTGAAGCTTTCTTT. This encodes CATSPQRVVGTEAFF. The chain uses TRBV15 and TRBJ1-1; D is unclear. CDR1 LNHNV and CDR2 YYDKDF come from the germline V gene (reference sequence). The CDR3 runs 15 residues. V was shortened by 5 bases and J by 4 bases, with 17 bases between the two germline ends.

There are many counts of this clone. The rearrangement joins TRBV11-1 to TRBJ2-7; TRBD1 matches at 8 bases. The CDR3 consists of 14 residues. The germline V gene has CDR1 SGHAT and CDR2 FQDESV (reference sequence). V dropped 5 bases and J dropped 3; count of bases not matched to a gene: 6. The CDR3 DNA sequence: TGTGCCAGCAGCCCAACTGACAGGGGCTACGAGCAGTACTTC. It is translated as CASSPTDRGYEQYF. The variable domain in full, completed from reference TRBV11-1 and TRBJ2-7, reads EAEVAQSPRYKITEKSQAVAFWCDPISGHATLYWYRQILGQGPELLVQFQDESVVDDSQLPKDRFSAERLKGVDSTLKIQPAELGDSAMYLCASSPTDRGYEQYFGPGTRLTVT.

This chain uses TRBV27 with TRBJ1-1, with 10 nucleotides matching TRBD1. The length of the CDR3 is 15 residues. Trimming took 6 bases from V and 7 from J; bases not matched to a gene: 11. CDR1 is MNHEY and CDR2 is SMNVEV in the germline V gene (reference sequence). In nucleotides, the CDR3 is TGTGCCAGCAGCTCTCTAGGACAGGGGGTTATTGAAGCTTTCTTT. This translates into CASSSLGQGVIEAFF.

This clone was observed a few times. The chain links TRBV7-2 to TRBJ1-6; 9 bases are shared with TRBD1. V dropped 5 bases and J dropped 1; count of bases not matched to a gene: 9. CDR3 length: 18 residues. CDR1 and CDR2 (germline): SGHTA, FQGNSA. In DNA form, the CDR3 reads TGTGCCAGCAGCCCCGGGACAGGGAAGGGGTCCTATAATTCACCCCTCCACTTT. Residues: CASSPGTGKGSYNSPLHF. Complete variable domain (other parts from reference TRBV7-2 and TRBJ1-6): GAGVSQSPSNKVTEKGKDVELRCDPISGHTALYWYRQSLGQGLEFLIYFQGNSAPDKSGLPSDRFSAERTGGSVSTLTIQRTQQEDSAVYLCASSPGTGKGSYNSPLHFGNGTRLTVT.

The chain joins TRBV5-1 to TRBJ1-1; possible D gene TRBD1, 5 bases. Trimming pared 1 base from V and 6 bases from J, leaving 13 bases between. Germline V gene sequence: CDR1 SGHRS, CDR2 YFSETQ. CDR3 length: 14 amino acids. CDR3 region: CASSLRPGYPEAFF. In DNA form, the CDR3 reads TGCGCCAGCAGCTTGCGCCCAGGGTACCCTGAAGCTTTCTTT.

V is TRBV14 and J is TRBJ2-3; D is ambiguous. This CDR3 has 15 amino acids. V lost 1 base and J 4 bases, leaving 12 bases between the germline ends. Germline assignment: CDR1 SGHDN and CDR2 FVKESK. The CDR3 loop is CASSQARDNADTQYF. CDR3 coding DNA: TGTGCCAGCAGCCAAGCTAGAGATAACGCAGATACGCAGTATTTT.

The CDR3 nucleotides are TGTGCCAGTAAAGCGGGGGGGCCGTTACCCTACGAGCAGTACTTC. Its protein is CASKAGGPLPYEQYF. The V call is TRBV6-5, the J call TRBJ2-7; the match to TRBD2 covers 10 bases. The length of the CDR3 is 15 residues. The trim removed 9 bases at V and 2 bases at J, leaving 10 bases unmatched. Per germline, CDR1 MNHEY and CDR2 SVGAGI.

The chain uses TRBV2 and TRBJ1-2; D might be TRBD1 (6 bases). Germline CDR1 SNHLY, CDR2 FYNNEI. The CDR3 consists of 12 residues. V was pared by 6 bases and J by 8 bases, with 13 bases between. In DNA form, the CDR3 reads TGTGCCAGCAGCTCAGGGGCGCGGGGCTACACCTTC. Its translation is CASSSGARGYTF.